Following are 30 T cell receptor beta chains from one sample sequenced in a study of graft-versus-host responses after intestinal transplantation. Generated by immunoSEQ multiplex PCR, the TCRdb table keeps only in-frame clones and is missing some. The sample consists of about 9,600 clones, approximately 80% of them appearing once. Processing of graft tissue released intraepithelial and lamina propria lymphocytes. The sample here was ileum tissue, taken 527 days after intestinal transplant. These TCRs come from a human patient who received an intestinal transplant, so some T cells may come from the graft donor.

The rearrangement uses TRBV6-4 and TRBJ2-7; TRBD1 agrees at 10 bases. This CDR3 spans 16 amino acids. Germline CDR1 MRHNA, CDR2 SNTAGT. V dropped 7 bases and J dropped 7; count of bases not matched to a gene: 16. The DNA of the CDR3 is TGTGCCAGCACCCTAGGAGGGACAGGGGCCTCTCGGGAGCAGTACTTC. It specifies CASTLGGTGASREQYF.

The chain couples TRBV5-1 to TRBJ1-5; D possibly corresponds to TRBD1 (6 bases). The CDR3 contains 16 residues. Germline V gene data show CDR1 as SGHRS and CDR2 as YFSETQ. Trimming removed 0 bases from V and 2 bases from J, with 12 bases in between. DNA of the CDR3: TGCGCCAGCAGCTTGGGGACCGGGGGCGGCAATCAGCCCCAGCATTTT. This gives the protein CASSLGTGGGNQPQHF.

The sample holds a few counts of this clone. This chain joins TRBV6-1 and TRBJ2-1; weak D call: TRBD2 (5 bases). Germline loops: CDR1 MNHNS, CDR2 SASEGT. V was trimmed by 2 bases and J by 0 bases, leaving 8 bases between them. This CDR3 has 15 residues. The DNA for the CDR3 is TGTGCCAGCAGTGAATTAAGCGGCTCCTACAATGAGCAGTTCTTC. Residues: CASSELSGSYNEQFF.

This chain joins TRBV15 and TRBJ2-5; D unresolved. The CDR3 loop spans 13 amino acids. The V end was cut by 1 base, the J end by 7 bases, with 10 bases between. Germline V gene sequence: CDR1 LNHNV, CDR2 YYDKDF (reference sequence). The CDR3, as DNA: TGTGCCACCAGCAGAGTGCCCTCTGGGACCCAGTACTTC. As protein: CATSRVPSGTQYF. Full variable domain (remainder filled in from reference TRBV15 and TRBJ2-5): DAMVIQNPRYQVTQFGKPVTLSCSQTLNHNVMYWYQQKSSQAPKLLFHYYDKDFNNEADTPDNFQSRRPNTSFCFLDIRSPGLGDTAMYLCATSRVPSGTQYFGPGTRLLVL.

This clone was observed a single time. The chain links TRBV11-2 to TRBJ1-2; 9 nucleotides line up with TRBD1. The CDR3 sequence is 17 residues long. V lost 5 bases and J lost 0; bases outside the gene matches: 10. Germline CDR1 SGHAT, CDR2 FQNNGV. CDR3 loop: CASSPITTGGANYGYTF. The CDR3 region has the DNA TGTGCCAGCAGCCCGATCACGACAGGGGGAGCTAACTATGGCTACACCTTC.

The V and J genes are TRBV28 and TRBJ2-4; 11 bases line up with TRBD1. The CDR3 loop spans 16 amino acids. CDR1 and CDR2 from the germline V gene are MDHEN and SYDVKM. The V and J ends lost 8 bases and 3 bases, in that order; junction bases with no gene match: 9. CDR3 in amino acids: CASGYRGTGGKNIQYF. In DNA, the CDR3 is TGTGCCAGCGGGTACCGAGGGACAGGGGGCAAAAACATTCAGTACTTC.

This clone was seen just once. The chain employs TRBV25-1 and TRBJ1-1; unclear D gene. The CDR3 is 12 amino acids. Trimming stripped 4 bases from V and 1 base from J, with 4 bases between. The germline V gene encodes CDR1 MGHDK and CDR2 SYGVNS. Written as DNA, the CDR3 is TGTGCCAGCAGTGGGGAGAACACTGAAGCTTTCTTT. It codes for CASSGENTEAFF.

The CDR3 DNA reads as TGTGCCAGCAGCGTAACCGGGGATCGGAGCGAGCAGTACTTC. Its protein product is CASSVTGDRSEQYF. This chain links TRBV9 with TRBJ2-7, with a tentative D call TRBD2 (5 bases). In germline, CDR1 is SGDLS, CDR2 YYNGEE. CDR3 length: 14 amino acids. V was shortened by 1 base and J by 6 bases, with 14 bases between the two germline ends.

V usage is TRBV6-5 and J usage is TRBJ1-2; maybe TRBD1 (5 bases). The germline CDR1 and CDR2 sequences are MNHEY and SVGAGI. Trimming removed 0 bases from V and 6 bases from J, with 14 bases in between. This CDR3 is built from 15 residues. CDR3 coding DNA: TGTGCCAGCAGTTACTCGAATACCTTGGGGGATGGCTACACCTTC. This sequence encodes CASSYSNTLGDGYTF.

This clone came up a few times. This sequence joins TRBV28 and TRBJ2-3, with 8 nucleotides matching TRBD2. This CDR3 contains 14 residues. With 2 bases clipped from V and 3 bases from J, the junction kept 1 base outside the gene matches. The germline V gene encodes CDR1 MDHEN and CDR2 SYDVKM. The CDR3, as DNA: TGTGCCAGCAGTTTAAGCGGGAGAACAGATACGCAGTATTTT. This gives the protein CASSLSGRTDTQYF. Looking up the rest from reference TRBV28 and TRBJ2-3 gives the full variable domain: DVKVTQSSRYLVKRTGEKVFLECVQDMDHENMFWYRQDPGLGLRLIYFSYDVKMKEKGDIPEGYSVSREKKERFSLILESASTNQTSMYLCASSLSGRTDTQYFGPGTRLTVL.

The J gene is TRBJ2-7, the V gene TRBV5-1, with D possibly TRBD1 on 6 matching bases. The V and J ends lost 2 bases and 3 bases respectively, with 12 bases between them. Germline values: CDR1 SGHRS, CDR2 YFSETQ. The length of the CDR3 is 14 residues. As DNA, the CDR3 is TGCGCCAGCAGCTTCCAGGGGCCCGACTACGAGCAGTACTTC. It is translated as CASSFQGPDYEQYF.

The J gene is TRBJ2-7, the V gene TRBV28; the match to TRBD2 covers 8 bases. The CDR3 has 16 residues. V was pared by 4 bases and J by 4 bases, with 12 bases of the junction left unmatched. Per the germline V gene, CDR1 is MDHEN and CDR2 is SYDVKM. The CDR3 protein is CASSWKSGRVSYEQYF. CDR3 in DNA: TGTGCCAGCAGTTGGAAGAGCGGGAGAGTGTCTTACGAGCAGTACTTC.

The V call is TRBV5-1, the J call TRBJ2-2; 13 bases agree with TRBD2. V was clipped by 3 bases and J by 2 bases; unmatched bases: 4. Germline V CDR1 and CDR2: SGHRS, YFSETQ. The CDR3 runs to 17 residues. This CDR3 reads CASSWTSGSPNTGELFF. The CDR3 DNA is TGCGCCAGCAGCTGGACTAGCGGGAGCCCCAACACCGGGGAGCTGTTTTTT. The whole variable domain, remainder taken from reference TRBV5-1 and TRBJ2-2, is KAGVTQTPRYLIKTRGQQVTLSCSPISGHRSVSWYQQTPGQGLQFLFEYFSETQRNKGNFPGRFSGRQFSNSRSEMNVSTLELGDSALYLCASSWTSGSPNTGELFFGEGSRLTVL.

This clone has just a few counts. The chain recombines TRBV6-5 with TRBJ2-1; TRBD1 matches 8 bases. Germline V gene sequence: CDR1 MNHEY, CDR2 SVGAGI. The ends lost 7 bases at V and 7 bases at J; junction bases unmatched: 6. This CDR3 comprises 13 residues. The CDR3 spells CASTGRGPNEQFF. The CDR3, as DNA: TGTGCCAGCACGGGCAGGGGGCCAAATGAGCAGTTCTTC.

V gene TRBV6-5 combines with J gene TRBJ2-2; D gene unclear. The V gene lost 2 bases and the J gene lost 3 bases, with 4 bases spanning the gap. Looked up from germline, CDR1 is MNHEY and CDR2 is SVGAGI. The CDR3 loop spans 13 amino acids. The CDR3 loop is CASSYRDTGELFF. The CDR3 nucleotides are TGTGCCAGCAGTTACAGGGACACCGGGGAGCTGTTTTTT.

The chain is built from TRBV7-9 and TRBJ2-2, with TRBD1 as a possible D gene (5 bases). The CDR3 is made up of 14 amino acids. V lost 5 bases to trimming and J lost 5 bases, with 12 bases between them. Germline V lookup: CDR1 SEHNR, CDR2 FQNEAQ (reference sequence). The CDR3 loop reads CASSQGVWTGELFF. In DNA form, the CDR3 reads TGTGCCAGCAGCCAAGGGGTGTGGACCGGGGAGCTGTTTTTT. The variable domain in full, completed from reference TRBV7-9 and TRBJ2-2, reads DTGVSQNPRHKITKRGQNVTFRCDPISEHNRLYWYRQTLGQGPEFLTYFQNEAQLEKSRLLSDRFSAERPKGSFSTLEIQRTEQGDSAMYLCASSQGVWTGELFFGEGSRLTVL.

The V gene is TRBV7-9, the J gene TRBJ1-2, with 7 bases identical to TRBD1. Trimming cost V 3 bases and J 0 bases; bases outside gene matches: 1. The length of the CDR3 is 14 residues. Germline V gene lookup returns CDR1 SEHNR and CDR2 FQNEAQ (reference sequence). CDR3 sequence (DNA): TGTGCCAGCAGCTTGGGGACAGCTAACTATGGCTACACCTTC. The encoded protein is CASSLGTANYGYTF. The whole variable domain, remainder taken from reference TRBV7-9 and TRBJ1-2, is DTGVSQNPRHKITKRGQNVTFRCDPISEHNRLYWYRQTLGQGPEFLTYFQNEAQLEKSRLLSDRFSAERPKGSFSTLEIQRTEQGDSAMYLCASSLGTANYGYTFGSGTRLTVV.

This rearrangement joins TRBV11-2 to TRBJ2-7; D gene ambiguous. Trimming left V 3 bases short and J 0 bases short, with 3 bases between. The germline V gene encodes CDR1 SGHAT and CDR2 FQNNGV. The CDR3 spans 12 residues. This CDR3 is CASSLASYEQYF. CDR3 bases: TGTGCCAGCAGCTTGGCCTCCTACGAGCAGTACTTC. Looking up the rest from reference TRBV11-2 and TRBJ2-7 gives the full variable domain: EAGVAQSPRYKIIEKRQSVAFWCNPISGHATLYWYQQILGQGPKLLIQFQNNGVVDDSQLPKDRFSAERLKGVDSTLKIQPAKLEDSAVYLCASSLASYEQYFGPGTRLTVT.

V usage is TRBV28 and J usage is TRBJ1-1, with 8 positions matching TRBD1. CDR1 and CDR2 (germline): MDHEN, SYDVKM. This CDR3 has 14 amino acids. V shed 5 bases and J 2 bases; nucleotides not matched to a gene: 4. The chain's CDR3 is CASSPDRANTEAFF. The CDR3 coding sequence is TGTGCCAGCAGTCCGGACAGGGCAAACACTGAAGCTTTCTTT.

The chain recombines TRBV11-2 with TRBJ2-6; D might be TRBD1 or TRBD2, each matching 6 bases. Germline lookup yields CDR1 SGHAT and CDR2 FQNNGV. This CDR3 spans 15 amino acids. V lost 3 bases, J lost 4 bases, and 10 bases lay in between. The CDR3 bases are TGTGCCAGCAGCTTTCGGGGGCTCGGGGCCAACGTCCTGACTTTC. Its protein product is CASSFRGLGANVLTF.

The V and J genes are TRBV7-2 and TRBJ2-4, with 7 bases fitting TRBD1. Per germline, CDR1 SGHTA and CDR2 FQGNSA. There are 12 residues in the CDR3. Unmatched junction bases numbered 2, after V lost 5 bases and J lost 7 bases. Here the CDR3 reads CASSPRGNIQYF. As DNA, the CDR3 is TGTGCCAGCAGCCCCAGGGGGAACATTCAGTACTTC. Full variable domain (remainder filled in from reference TRBV7-2 and TRBJ2-4): GAGVSQSPSNKVTEKGKDVELRCDPISGHTALYWYRQSLGQGLEFLIYFQGNSAPDKSGLPSDRFSAERTGGSVSTLTIQRTQQEDSAVYLCASSPRGNIQYFGAGTRLSVL.

V usage is TRBV5-4 and J usage is TRBJ2-7; maybe TRBD1 (6 bases). Germline values: CDR1 SGHNT, CDR2 YYREEE (reference sequence). The CDR3 runs to 16 residues. The V and J ends lost 4 bases and 2 bases respectively, with 19 bases between them. The DNA of the CDR3 is TGTGCCAGCAGCAGAGAGGGACACGGAGGCGCCTACGAGCAGTACTTC. It specifies CASSREGHGGAYEQYF.

CDR3 in DNA: TGTGCCATCTCTGGGAGTGCGGGGATTGCCTACGAGCAGTACTTC. This gives the protein CAISGSAGIAYEQYF. V is TRBV10-3 and J is TRBJ2-7, with D tentatively TRBD2 (6 bases). CDR1 ENHRY and CDR2 SYGVKD come from the germline V gene. The CDR3 consists of 15 residues. V dropped 8 bases and J dropped 2 bases, with 19 bases sitting between them.

The rearrangement links TRBV6-5 to TRBJ2-5; 11 bases map to TRBD2. This CDR3 has 15 residues. Germline CDR1 is MNHEY and CDR2 is SVGAGI. The V segment lost 6 bases and the J segment 5 bases; nucleotides outside the gene matches: 8. CDR3 residues: CASRRLAGGLETQYF. As DNA, the CDR3 is TGTGCCAGCAGGCGTCTAGCGGGGGGTCTGGAGACCCAGTACTTC.

CDR3: CASSLQGFRNSPLHF. The CDR3 DNA reads TGTGCCAGCAGCCTGCAAGGGTTCCGTAATTCACCCCTCCACTTT. The chain joins TRBV7-9 to TRBJ1-6; D gene ambiguous. CDR1 is SEHNR and CDR2 is FQNEAQ in the germline V gene (reference sequence). CDR3 length: 15 residues. Trimming took 5 bases from V and 6 from J, leaving 14 bases between them.

V usage is TRBV6-6 and J usage is TRBJ2-7; maybe TRBD2 (6 bases). Looked up from germline, CDR1 is MNHNY and CDR2 is SVGAGI (reference sequence). This CDR3 has 14 amino acids. V was shortened by 3 bases and J by 1 base, with 10 bases between the two germline ends. DNA for the CDR3: TGTGCCAGCAGTTATGGGGGGAGGTCCTACGAGCAGTACTTC. Translation gives CASSYGGRSYEQYF.

The chain links TRBV7-2 to TRBJ1-2, with D tentatively TRBD1 (5 bases). Germline lookup yields CDR1 SGHTA and CDR2 FQGNSA. V was trimmed by 5 bases and J by 2 bases, leaving 15 bases between them. CDR3 length: 15 amino acids. The CDR3, as DNA: TGTGCCAGCAGCACTGACAGCCTCAACAACTATGGCTACACCTTC. It yields the protein CASSTDSLNNYGYTF.

The chain has TRBV12-5 and TRBJ1-3; no clear D. The CDR3 has 13 residues. Germline CDR1 reads LGHNT; CDR2 reads FRNRAP. Between the trimmed V and J ends, which lost 5 bases and 0 bases, there was a span of 5 bases. The CDR3: CASGISSGNTIYF. CDR3 in DNA: TGTGCTAGTGGTATTAGCTCTGGAAACACCATATATTTT.

V usage is TRBV20-1 and J usage is TRBJ2-5, with D hard to call. Trimming removed 5 bases from V and 4 bases from J, with 5 bases in between. CDR1 and CDR2 from the germline V gene are DFQATT and SNEGSKA (reference sequence). The CDR3 is 10 amino acids. The CDR3 protein is CSALGETQYF. The CDR3 nucleotides read TGCAGTGCTCTGGGAGAGACCCAGTACTTC.

The gene calls are TRBV7-6 and TRBJ1-2; no firm D call. CDR3 size: 16 residues. CDR1 is SGHVS, CDR2 FNYEAQ, per germline. Deletions cut 2 bases from V and 5 bases from J, with 18 bases between. The DNA for the CDR3 is TGTGCCAGCAGCTTATTACCCCTTGGAGTTGCTTATGGCTACACCTTC. It yields the protein CASSLLPLGVAYGYTF.